This TCR beta chain was profiled in a study of cytomegalovirus exposure and HLA in healthy donors. The wider study: The early release's HLA-typed donors yielded tens of millions of unique TCRs. The study, taken as a whole, reports: Researchers had no immune exposure information except CMV serostatus available.

CDR1 is MNHEY and CDR2 is SMNVEV in the germline V gene (reference sequence). The germline V and J ends were trimmed by 0 bases and 8 bases, with 10 bases remaining between them. The CDR3 has 14 amino acids. The PCR used 60 Vbeta and 13 Jbeta primers. TCRdb's table, derived via immunoSEQ multiplex PCR, lists solely in-frame clones and lacks some. The table shows 200,000 or so clones, with 85% to 90% occurring only once. For this clone: Antigen: not known.

The chain uses TRBV27 and TRBJ1-4, with D unresolved. The sample was PBMCs. This receptor was identified in a man under 40 in good health and CMV-seronegative. The CDR3 reads CASSLSPVVEKLFF. As DNA, the CDR3 is TGTGCCAGCAGTTTATCCCCGGTGGTGGAAAAACTGTTTTTT.